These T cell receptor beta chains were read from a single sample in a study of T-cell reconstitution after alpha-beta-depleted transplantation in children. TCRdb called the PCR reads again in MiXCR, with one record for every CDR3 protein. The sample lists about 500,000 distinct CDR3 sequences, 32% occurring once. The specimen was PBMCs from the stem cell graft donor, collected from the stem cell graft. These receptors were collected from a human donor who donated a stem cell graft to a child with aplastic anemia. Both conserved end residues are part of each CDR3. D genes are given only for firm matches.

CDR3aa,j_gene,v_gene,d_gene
CASITLTSGIYNEQFF,TRBJ2-1,TRBV2,TRBD2
CAISPEAFF,TRBJ1-1,TRBV2,NA
CAISDDGQSNQPQHF,TRBJ1-5,TRBV10-3,NA
CASSDSGSGVPLETQYF,TRBJ2-5,TRBV7-2,NA
CASSPDRTNEQFF,TRBJ2-1,TRBV5-6,TRBD1
CASSFSGYTDTQYF,TRBJ2-3,TRBV12-3/TRBV12-4,NA
CASSLAQPSNYGYTF,TRBJ1-2,TRBV28,NA
CATSTQGEGNQPQHF,TRBJ1-5,TRBV15,TRBD1
CAISESARNSYEQYF,TRBJ2-7,TRBV10-3,NA
CSARKQGANTEAFF,TRBJ1-1,TRBV20-1,TRBD1
CASSLVEGAEKLFF,TRBJ1-4,TRBV7-2,TRBD1
CASMVRHRSYGYTF,TRBJ1-2,TRBV28,NA
CATSTGLAGDHRETQYF,TRBJ2-5,TRBV24-1,TRBD2
CASSLAGGDGELFF,TRBJ2-2,TRBV7-2,TRBD2
CASSLGLTEANTGELFF,TRBJ2-2,TRBV5-6,NA
CASSLVVNRERTQYF,TRBJ2-5,TRBV7-2,NA
CASSQNRDASYEQYF,TRBJ2-7,TRBV4-3,NA
CASSPSGLNTEAFF,TRBJ1-1,TRBV18,NA
CASRREGLRWQETQYF,TRBJ2-5,TRBV7-8,TRBD2
CATSRPRTASTDTQYF,TRBJ2-3,TRBV15,NA
CATSRDRSGADEKLFF,TRBJ1-4,TRBV15,NA
CASSTTGVNTEAFF,TRBJ1-1,TRBV12-3/TRBV12-4,TRBD1
CASSRYRDAYGYTF,TRBJ1-2,TRBV5-4,NA
CASSPGGLGQPQHF,TRBJ1-5,TRBV19,NA
CASSYSKGAGELFF,TRBJ2-2,TRBV6-5,NA
CASSPNRGREQPQHF,TRBJ1-5,TRBV6-2/TRBV6-3,TRBD1
CASSSEGAREQFF,TRBJ2-1,TRBV5-1,TRBD1
CASSPGQGGEQYF,TRBJ2-7,TRBV27,TRBD1
CASSPGIIDSDTQYF,TRBJ2-3,TRBV6-1,NA
CASSYLGGGAFF,TRBJ1-1,TRBV6-5,NA
CASSVGTGVNTGELFF,TRBJ2-2,TRBV25-1,TRBD1
CSARDLPGGTNEKLFF,TRBJ1-4,TRBV20-1,TRBD1
CSAKAAEYTGELFF,TRBJ2-2,TRBV20-1,NA
CSARSVGGHTDTQYF,TRBJ2-3,TRBV29-1,NA
CSAVGRANYGYTF,TRBJ1-2,TRBV29-1,NA
CASKEVGTQYF,TRBJ2-5,TRBV2,NA
CASSLEGGQGVSDTQYF,TRBJ2-3,TRBV7-8,TRBD1
CSLGARRIITDTQYF,TRBJ2-3,TRBV20-1,NA
CSALPMGDRPFTDTQYF,TRBJ2-3,TRBV20-1,NA
CASSRKTGSGANVLTF,TRBJ2-6,TRBV11-1,TRBD1
CASTGDYFQETQYF,TRBJ2-5,TRBV5-1,NA
CASSVRDRDNSPLHF,TRBJ1-6,TRBV5-1,TRBD1
CAWGSGGFQPQHF,TRBJ1-5,TRBV30,NA
CASSYEWRTEAFF,TRBJ1-1,TRBV6-2/TRBV6-3,NA
CSVELKDTQYF,TRBJ2-3,TRBV29-1,NA
CASSLDTAASNTEAFF,TRBJ1-1,TRBV11-2,NA
CSVEVSSGWDYNEQFF,TRBJ2-1,TRBV29-1,TRBD2
CSARAATKSYEQYF,TRBJ2-7,TRBV20-1,NA
CSAPGPLEQYF,TRBJ2-7,TRBV20-1,NA
CASSRQGGQPQHF,TRBJ1-5,TRBV19,TRBD1
CASSDQGLGANGLTF,TRBJ2-6,TRBV12-3/TRBV12-4,NA
CASSSRDLTKGTEAFF,TRBJ1-1,TRBV11-3,NA
CASSPRDWDYEQYF,TRBJ2-7,TRBV9,NA
CSAPAGAGANTEAFF,TRBJ1-1,TRBV20-1,NA
CASSQDGDSGNTIYF,TRBJ1-3,TRBV5-1,NA
CASSLLDRVANQPQHF,TRBJ1-5,TRBV12-3/TRBV12-4,TRBD1
CASSGGLAGTGELFF,TRBJ2-2,TRBV9,TRBD2
CASSSSTDNYGYTF,TRBJ1-2,TRBV27,NA
CASSNTGSGYTF,TRBJ1-2,TRBV12-3/TRBV12-4,NA